The 11 T cell receptor beta chains below all came from one sample that was sequenced in a study of siplizumab effects on memory and regulatory T cells. Profiled with immunoSEQ multiplex PCR; TCRdb holds only in-frame clones, not every one. Of about 100,000 clones listed, about 94% are singletons. The sample was non-Treg CD4+ T cells sorted from blood. These receptors all stem from a human donor in good health.

CDR3 sequence reads: CASSLRWTPPYEQYF. For the CDR3, the DNA is TGTGCCAGCAGCTTACGGTGGACTCCCCCCTACGAGCAGTACTTC. V and J are TRBV7-3 and TRBJ2-7, with a possible D match to TRBD2 (5 bases). V was trimmed by 2 bases and J by 2 bases, leaving 13 bases between them. The CDR3 spans 15 residues. Germline lookup yields CDR1 SGHTA and CDR2 FQGTGA.

The CDR3: CASSLGDSHANYGYTF. The DNA for the CDR3 is TGTGCCAGCAGCTTGGGGGACAGCCATGCTAACTATGGCTACACCTTC. The genes are TRBV5-6 and TRBJ1-2; 7 bases line up with TRBD1. From germline, CDR1 is SGHDT and CDR2 YYEEEE. The CDR3 consists of 16 residues. Germline trimming cut 0 bases from V and 0 bases from J; bases unmatched to any gene: 5.

The sample holds a few counts of this clone. This chain uses TRBV7-9 with TRBJ1-5; TRBD1 might be the D (6 bases). This CDR3 is 15 amino acids long. V dropped 6 bases and J dropped 1 base, with 13 bases sitting between them. Germline lookup yields CDR1 SEHNR and CDR2 FQNEAQ (reference sequence). Here the CDR3 DNA reads TGTGCCAGCAGTCCAGGGGTGGGAAGCAATCAGCCCCAGCATTTT. Its translation is CASSPGVGSNQPQHF.

V and J are TRBV19 and TRBJ2-1, with 9 bases identical to TRBD2. CDR1 is LNHDA and CDR2 is SQIVND in the germline V gene (reference sequence). V lost 5 bases, J lost 7 bases, and 6 bases stayed unmatched. This CDR3 has 14 residues. The CDR3 is CASSLLAGINEQFF. Here the CDR3 DNA reads TGTGCCAGTAGTCTGCTAGCGGGAATTAATGAGCAGTTCTTC.

The rearrangement joins TRBV5-1 to TRBJ1-1, with 12 nucleotides matching TRBD1. The J segment lost 6 bases and the V segment lost 4 bases, leaving 7 bases of the junction unmatched. Germline CDR1 reads SGHRS; CDR2 reads YFSETQ. This CDR3 region has 15 residues. The CDR3 DNA reads TGCGCCAGCAGCGCGGGACAGGGGGCTGCCTCTGAAGCTTTCTTT. The encoded protein is CASSAGQGAASEAFF.

The J gene is TRBJ1-3, the V gene TRBV11-2, with a possible D match to TRBD1 (5 bases). Trimming stripped 5 bases from V and 4 bases from J, with 6 bases between. This CDR3 has 12 amino acids. Per germline, CDR1 SGHAT and CDR2 FQNNGV. The CDR3 protein is CASSRTGNTIYF. For the CDR3, the DNA is TGTGCCAGCAGCCGGACAGGAAACACCATATATTTT.

V and J are TRBV18 and TRBJ2-7; perhaps TRBD2 as D (5 bases). Germline-derived CDR1 and CDR2 are KGHSH and LQKENI. Trimming removed 3 bases from V and 2 bases from J, with 14 bases in between. The CDR3 runs to 15 residues. CDR3 sequence (DNA): TGTGCCAGCTCACCCCTAGCTGACGGGACCTACGAGCAGTACTTC. Translating gives CASSPLADGTYEQYF.

The rearrangement joins TRBV5-8 to TRBJ2-7, with TRBD1 matching 7 bases. Germline values: CDR1 SGHTS, CDR2 YDEGEE. The CDR3 covers 15 residues. V trimming: 0 bases; J trimming: 2 bases; junction bases outside the gene matches: 5. The CDR3 DNA reads TGTGCCAGCAGCTTGGCAGGGACAGAGCCCTACGAGCAGTACTTC. Its protein product is CASSLAGTEPYEQYF. Full variable domain (rest looked up from reference TRBV5-8 and TRBJ2-7): EAGVTQSPTHLIKTRGQQATLRCSPISGHTSVYWYQQALGLGLQFLLWYDEGEERNRGNFPPRFSGRQFPNYSSELNVNALELEDSALYLCASSLAGTEPYEQYFGPGTRLTVT.

The J gene is TRBJ2-7, the V gene TRBV2, with a weak D call TRBD2 (5 bases). Germline V gives CDR1 SNHLY, CDR2 FYNNEI. This CDR3 comprises 13 residues. Trimming removed 7 bases from V and 6 bases from J, with 16 bases in between. Here the CDR3 DNA reads TGTGCCAGCACCCCCCGGGAACGAAGCGAGCAGTACTTC. Amino acid sequence: CASTPRERSEQYF.

CDR3 coding DNA: TGTGCCAGCAGTCCCAGGGTGGGGGAGACCCAGTACTTC. Amino acid sequence: CASSPRVGETQYF. This chain joins TRBV2 and TRBJ2-5, with D possibly being TRBD1 (5 bases). The length of the CDR3 is 13 residues. V was shortened by 5 bases and J by 5 bases, with 12 bases between the two germline ends. Germline V lookup: CDR1 SNHLY, CDR2 FYNNEI.

This clone was found once. Here the CDR3 reads CASSYDSQETQYF. CDR3 in DNA: TGTGCCAGCAGTTACGACAGCCAAGAGACCCAGTACTTC. V is TRBV6-6 and J is TRBJ2-5; maybe TRBD1 (5 bases). This CDR3 is built from 13 residues. V shed 2 bases and J shed 1 base, with 5 bases lying between them. Germline-derived CDR1 and CDR2 are MNHNY and SVGAGI (reference sequence).